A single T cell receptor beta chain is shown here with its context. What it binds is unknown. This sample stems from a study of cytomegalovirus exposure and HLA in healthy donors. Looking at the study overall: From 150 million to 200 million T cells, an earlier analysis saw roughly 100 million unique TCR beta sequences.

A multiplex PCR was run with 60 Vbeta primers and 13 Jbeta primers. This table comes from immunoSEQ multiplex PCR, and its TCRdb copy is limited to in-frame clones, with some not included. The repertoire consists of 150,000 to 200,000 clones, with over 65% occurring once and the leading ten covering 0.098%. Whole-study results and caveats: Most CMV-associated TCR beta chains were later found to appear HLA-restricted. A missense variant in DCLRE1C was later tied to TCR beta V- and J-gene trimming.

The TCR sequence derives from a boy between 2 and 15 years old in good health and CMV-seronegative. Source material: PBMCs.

The DNA of the CDR3 is TGTGCCAGTAACCTTCAGGGGGGAAACAATCAGCCCCAGCATTTT. Translating gives CASNLQGGNNQPQHF. V gene TRBV2 combines with J gene TRBJ1-5; 7 nucleotides match TRBD1. V gave up 9 bases and J gave up 3 bases; unmatched junction bases: 11. Germline CDR1 and CDR2: SNHLY and FYNNEI. CDR3 length: 15 residues.